The sequence of this T cell receptor (beta chain) was determined in a study of cytotoxic CD8 clonotypes in ibrutinib-treated CLL. The V end lost 3 bases, the J end lost 3 bases, and 33 bases lay between the germline ends. There are 21 residues in the CDR3. In germline, CDR1 is MDHEN, CDR2 SYDVKM. Profiled with immunoSEQ multiplex PCR; TCRdb holds only in-frame clones, not every one. The repertoire includes approximately 130,000 clones, around four fifths of them detected once, and 3% to 4% sits in the top ten. The chain combines TRBV28 with TRBJ2-7; D may match TRBD1 or TRBD2 (7 bases each). Sequenced here: PBMCs, sampled after 24 months of ibrutinib treatment. The TCR sequence derives from a human donor with chronic lymphocytic leukemia. The CDR3 here is CASSLLHRGGVADPGRYEQYF. Here the CDR3 DNA reads TGTGCCAGCAGTTTGTTACACAGGGGAGGGGTTGCGGACCCAGGTCGCTACGAGCAGTACTTC.